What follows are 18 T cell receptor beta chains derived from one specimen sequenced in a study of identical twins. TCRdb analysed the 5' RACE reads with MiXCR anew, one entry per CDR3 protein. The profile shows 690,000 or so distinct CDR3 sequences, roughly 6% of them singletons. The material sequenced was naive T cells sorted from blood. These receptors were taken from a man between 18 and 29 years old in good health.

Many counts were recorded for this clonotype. For the CDR3, the DNA is TGCAGCGTTGAAGGCGAACCCGCCCGACTAGCGGATACGCAGTATTTT. It yields the protein CSVEGEPARLADTQYF. The chain links TRBV29-1 to TRBJ2-3, with 8 bases matching TRBD2. Trimming took 1 base from V and 6 from J; bases not matched to a gene: 12. Per germline, CDR1 SQVTM and CDR2 ANQGSEA. The CDR3 totals 16 residues.

The CDR3: CSAVPGTSGSYEQYF. The CDR3, as DNA: TGCAGTGCTGTACCCGGGACTAGCGGGAGCTACGAGCAGTACTTC. This rearrangement joins TRBV20-1 to TRBJ2-7, with TRBD2 identical over 14 bases. The CDR3 contains 15 residues. J was trimmed by 3 bases and V by 5 bases; bases with no gene match: 6. Germline V CDR1 and CDR2: DFQATT, SNEGSKA (reference sequence).

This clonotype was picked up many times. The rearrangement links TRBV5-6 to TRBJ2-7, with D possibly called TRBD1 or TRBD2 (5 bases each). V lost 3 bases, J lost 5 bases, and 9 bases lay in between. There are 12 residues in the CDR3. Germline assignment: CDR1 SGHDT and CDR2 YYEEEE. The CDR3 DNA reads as TGTGCCAGCAGCTGGGGGACGGACGAGCAGTACTTC. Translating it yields CASSWGTDEQYF. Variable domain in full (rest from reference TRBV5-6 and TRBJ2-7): DAGVTQSPTHLIKTRGQQVTLRCSPKSGHDTVSWYQQALGQGPQFIFQYYEEEERQRGNFPDRFSGHQFPNYSSELNVNALLLGDSALYLCASSWGTDEQYFGPGTRLTVT.

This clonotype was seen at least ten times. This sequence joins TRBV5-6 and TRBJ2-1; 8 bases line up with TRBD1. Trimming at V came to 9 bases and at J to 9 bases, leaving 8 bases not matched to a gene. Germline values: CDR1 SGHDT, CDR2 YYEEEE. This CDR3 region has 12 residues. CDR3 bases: TGTGCCACAACCAGGGGGCATGGTGAGCAGTTCTTC. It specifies CATTRGHGEQFF.

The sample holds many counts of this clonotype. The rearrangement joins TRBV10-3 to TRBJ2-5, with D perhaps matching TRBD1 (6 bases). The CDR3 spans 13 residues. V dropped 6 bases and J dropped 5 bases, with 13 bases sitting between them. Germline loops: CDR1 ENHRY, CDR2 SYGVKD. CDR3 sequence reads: CAISPRGGETQYF. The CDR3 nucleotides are TGTGCCATCAGCCCCAGGGGCGGGGAGACCCAGTACTTC.

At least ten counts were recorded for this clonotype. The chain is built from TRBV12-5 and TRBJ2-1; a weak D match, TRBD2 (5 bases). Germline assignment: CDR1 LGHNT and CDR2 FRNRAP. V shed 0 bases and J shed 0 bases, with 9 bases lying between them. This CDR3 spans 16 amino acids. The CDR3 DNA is TGTGCTAGTGGTTTGGTTTACGGGAACTCCTACAATGAGCAGTTCTTC. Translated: CASGLVYGNSYNEQFF.

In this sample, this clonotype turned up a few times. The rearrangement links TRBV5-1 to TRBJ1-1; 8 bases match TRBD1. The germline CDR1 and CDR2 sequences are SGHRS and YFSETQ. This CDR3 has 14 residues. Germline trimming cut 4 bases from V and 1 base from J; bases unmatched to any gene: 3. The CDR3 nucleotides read TGCGCCAGCAGCGAGGGACAGGAGAACACTGAAGCTTTCTTT. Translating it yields CASSEGQENTEAFF.

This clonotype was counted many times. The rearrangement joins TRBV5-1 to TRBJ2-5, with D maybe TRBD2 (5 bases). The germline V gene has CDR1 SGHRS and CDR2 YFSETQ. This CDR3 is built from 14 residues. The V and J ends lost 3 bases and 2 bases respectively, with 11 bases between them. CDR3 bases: TGCGCCAGCAGCTCCTTGACGGGGCAAGAGACCCAGTACTTC. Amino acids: CASSSLTGQETQYF.

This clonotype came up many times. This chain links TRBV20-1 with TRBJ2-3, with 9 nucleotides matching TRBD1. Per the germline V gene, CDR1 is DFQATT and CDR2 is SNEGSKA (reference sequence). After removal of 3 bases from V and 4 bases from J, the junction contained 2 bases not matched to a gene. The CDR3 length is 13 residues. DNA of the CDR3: TGCAGTGCTAGTGGGGACAGGGCAGATACGCAGTATTTT. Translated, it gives CSASGDRADTQYF.

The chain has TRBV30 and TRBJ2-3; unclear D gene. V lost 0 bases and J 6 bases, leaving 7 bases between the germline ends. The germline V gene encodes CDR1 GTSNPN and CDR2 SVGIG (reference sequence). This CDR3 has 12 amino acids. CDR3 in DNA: TGTGCCTGGAGTGTAAGCGCGGATACGCAGTATTTT. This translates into CAWSVSADTQYF.

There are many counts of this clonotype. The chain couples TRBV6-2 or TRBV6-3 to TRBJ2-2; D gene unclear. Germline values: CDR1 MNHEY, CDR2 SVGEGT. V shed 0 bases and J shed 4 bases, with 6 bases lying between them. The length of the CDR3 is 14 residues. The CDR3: CASSYSTSTGELFF. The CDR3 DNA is TGTGCCAGCAGTTACTCAACTTCCACCGGGGAGCTGTTTTTT.

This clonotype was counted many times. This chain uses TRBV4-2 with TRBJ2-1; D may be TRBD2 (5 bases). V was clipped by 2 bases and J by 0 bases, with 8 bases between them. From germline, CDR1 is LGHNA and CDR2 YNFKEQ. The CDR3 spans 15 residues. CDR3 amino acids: CASSQRTGSYNEQFF. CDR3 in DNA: TGTGCCAGCAGCCAACGGACTGGCTCCTACAATGAGCAGTTCTTC.

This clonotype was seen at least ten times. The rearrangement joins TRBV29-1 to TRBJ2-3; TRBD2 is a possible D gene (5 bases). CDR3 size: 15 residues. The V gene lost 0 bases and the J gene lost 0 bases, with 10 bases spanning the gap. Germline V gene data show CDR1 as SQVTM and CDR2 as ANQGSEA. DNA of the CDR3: TGCAGCGTTGAAGATCGAGGGAGAAGCACAGATACGCAGTATTTT. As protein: CSVEDRGRSTDTQYF.

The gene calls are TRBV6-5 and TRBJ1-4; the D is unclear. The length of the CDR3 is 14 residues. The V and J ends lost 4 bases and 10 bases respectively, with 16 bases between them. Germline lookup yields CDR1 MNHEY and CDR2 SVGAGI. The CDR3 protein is CASSSRTGLGKLFF. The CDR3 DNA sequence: TGTGCCAGCAGTTCCAGGACGGGCCTAGGAAAACTGTTTTTT.

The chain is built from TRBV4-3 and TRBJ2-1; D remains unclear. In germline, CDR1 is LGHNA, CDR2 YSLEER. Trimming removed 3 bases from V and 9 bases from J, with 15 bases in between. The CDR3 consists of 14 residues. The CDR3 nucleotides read TGCGCCAGCAGCCAGAAAAGGAGCCATCCTGAGCAGTTCTTC. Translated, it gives CASSQKRSHPEQFF.

Here the CDR3 DNA reads TGTGCCAGCAGCGTACATTCGGCAGGGGTTGTCACCGGGGAGCTGTTTTTT. This gives the protein CASSVHSAGVVTGELFF. This chain links TRBV9 with TRBJ2-2, with D tentatively TRBD1 (6 bases). The germline CDR1 and CDR2 sequences are SGDLS and YYNGEE. CDR3 length equals 17 residues. V shed 1 base and J shed 4 bases, with 17 bases lying between them.

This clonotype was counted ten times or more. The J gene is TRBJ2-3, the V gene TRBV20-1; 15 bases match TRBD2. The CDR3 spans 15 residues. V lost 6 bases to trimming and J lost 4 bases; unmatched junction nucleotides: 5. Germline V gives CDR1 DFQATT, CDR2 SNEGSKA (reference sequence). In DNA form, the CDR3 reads TGCAGTGCCGGACTAGCGGGAGGGCCGTCAGATACGCAGTATTTT. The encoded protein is CSAGLAGGPSDTQYF.

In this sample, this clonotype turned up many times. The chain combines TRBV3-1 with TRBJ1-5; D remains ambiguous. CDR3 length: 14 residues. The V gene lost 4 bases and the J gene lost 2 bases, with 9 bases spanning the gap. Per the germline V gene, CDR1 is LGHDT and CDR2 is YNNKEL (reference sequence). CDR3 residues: CASSPLLGNQPQHF. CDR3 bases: TGTGCCAGCAGCCCCCTATTGGGCAATCAGCCCCAGCATTTT.